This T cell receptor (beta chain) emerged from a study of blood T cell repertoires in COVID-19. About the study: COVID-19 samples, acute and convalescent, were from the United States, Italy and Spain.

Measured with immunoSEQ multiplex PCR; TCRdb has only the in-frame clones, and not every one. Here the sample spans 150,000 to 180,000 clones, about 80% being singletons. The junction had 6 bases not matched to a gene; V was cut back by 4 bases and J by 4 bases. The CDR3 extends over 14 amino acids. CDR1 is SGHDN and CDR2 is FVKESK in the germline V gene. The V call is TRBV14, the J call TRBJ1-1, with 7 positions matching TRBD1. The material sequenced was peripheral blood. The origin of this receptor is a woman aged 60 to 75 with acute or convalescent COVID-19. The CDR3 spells CASSLRQGGTEAFF. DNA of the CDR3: TGTGCCAGCAGCCTAAGACAGGGAGGCACTGAAGCTTTCTTT.